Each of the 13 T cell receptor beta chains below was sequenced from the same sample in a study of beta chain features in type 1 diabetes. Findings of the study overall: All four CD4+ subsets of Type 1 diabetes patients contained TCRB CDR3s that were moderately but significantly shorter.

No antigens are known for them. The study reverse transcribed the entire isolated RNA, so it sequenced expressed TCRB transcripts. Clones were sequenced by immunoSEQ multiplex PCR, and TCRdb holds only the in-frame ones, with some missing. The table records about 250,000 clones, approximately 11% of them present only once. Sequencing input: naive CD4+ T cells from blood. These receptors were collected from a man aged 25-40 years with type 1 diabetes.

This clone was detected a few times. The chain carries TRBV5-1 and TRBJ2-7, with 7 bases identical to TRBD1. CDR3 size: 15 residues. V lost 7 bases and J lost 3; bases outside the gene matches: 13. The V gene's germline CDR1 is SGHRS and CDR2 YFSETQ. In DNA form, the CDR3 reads TGCGCCAGCGGAGGTATAACCGGGACAGTCTACGAGCAGTACTTC. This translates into CASGGITGTVYEQYF.

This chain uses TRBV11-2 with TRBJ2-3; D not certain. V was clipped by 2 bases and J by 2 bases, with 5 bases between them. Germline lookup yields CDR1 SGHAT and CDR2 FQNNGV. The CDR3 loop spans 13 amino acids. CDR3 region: CASSLYITDTQYF. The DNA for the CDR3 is TGTGCCAGCAGCTTATACATCACAGATACGCAGTATTTT.

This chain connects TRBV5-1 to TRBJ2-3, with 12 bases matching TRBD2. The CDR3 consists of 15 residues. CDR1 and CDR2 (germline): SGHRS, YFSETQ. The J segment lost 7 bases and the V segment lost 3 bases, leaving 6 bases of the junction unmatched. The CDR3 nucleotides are TGCGCCAGCAGCTCCCTAGCGGGGGGGCTATATACGCAGTATTTT. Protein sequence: CASSSLAGGLYTQYF.

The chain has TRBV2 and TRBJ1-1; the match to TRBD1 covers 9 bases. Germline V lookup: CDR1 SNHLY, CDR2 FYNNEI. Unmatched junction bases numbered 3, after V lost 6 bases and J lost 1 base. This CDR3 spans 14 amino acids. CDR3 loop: CASSGTGRNTEAFF. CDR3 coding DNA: TGTGCCAGCAGCGGGACAGGGAGGAACACTGAAGCTTTCTTT.

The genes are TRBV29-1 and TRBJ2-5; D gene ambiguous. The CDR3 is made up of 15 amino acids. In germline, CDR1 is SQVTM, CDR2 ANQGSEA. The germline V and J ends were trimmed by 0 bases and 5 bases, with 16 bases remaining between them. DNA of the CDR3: TGCAGCGTTGAAGATCCGAGCCTTCCGTCGGAGACCCAGTACTTC. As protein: CSVEDPSLPSETQYF.

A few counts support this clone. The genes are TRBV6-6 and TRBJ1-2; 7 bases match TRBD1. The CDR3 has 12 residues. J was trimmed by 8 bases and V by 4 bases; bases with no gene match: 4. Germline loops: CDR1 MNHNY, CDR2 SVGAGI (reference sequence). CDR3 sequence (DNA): TGTGCCAGCAGTTCCCTACAGGGGGGCTACACCTTC. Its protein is CASSSLQGGYTF.

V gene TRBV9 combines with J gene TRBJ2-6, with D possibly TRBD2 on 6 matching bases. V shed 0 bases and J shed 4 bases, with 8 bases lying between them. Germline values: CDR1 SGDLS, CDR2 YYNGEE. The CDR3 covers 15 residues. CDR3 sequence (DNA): TGTGCCAGCAGCGTAGAAGGGAGGGGGGCCAACGTCCTGACTTTC. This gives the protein CASSVEGRGANVLTF.

The CDR3 sequence is CASGRVFEKLFF. The CDR3 DNA reads as TGTGCCAGCGGCCGGGTTTTTGAAAAACTGTTTTTT. This chain uses TRBV5-4 with TRBJ1-4; no reliable D call. Trimming took off 7 bases at V and 7 bases at J, with 11 bases between the two ends. CDR1 is SGHNT, CDR2 YYREEE, per germline (reference sequence). The CDR3 length is 12 residues.

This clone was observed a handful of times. As DNA, the CDR3 is TGTGCCAGCAGCTTAGCGGGCAGTAAGGCCGAGACCCAGTACTTC. It is translated as CASSLAGSKAETQYF. This chain uses TRBV7-2 with TRBJ2-5; unclear D gene. This CDR3 has 15 amino acids. V lost 0 bases and J lost 5, with 13 bases in between. Per the germline V gene, CDR1 is SGHTA and CDR2 is FQGNSA.

The CDR3 loop is CAWTSGATKQYF. The CDR3 coding sequence is TGTGCCTGGACTAGCGGGGCTACGAAGCAGTACTTC. The chain recombines TRBV30 with TRBJ2-7; TRBD2 agrees at 9 bases. The V gene end was trimmed by 4 bases and the J gene end by 8 bases; junction bases not matched to a gene: 6. The CDR3 is 12 residues long. Per the germline V gene, CDR1 is GTSNPN and CDR2 is SVGIG (reference sequence).

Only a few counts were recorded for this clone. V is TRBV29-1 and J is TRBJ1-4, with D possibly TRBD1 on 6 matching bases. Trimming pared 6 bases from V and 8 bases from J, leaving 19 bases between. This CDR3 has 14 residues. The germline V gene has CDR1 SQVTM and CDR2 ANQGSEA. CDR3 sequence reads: CSVSGLGAGEKLFF. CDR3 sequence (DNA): TGCAGCGTATCTGGGTTGGGGGCAGGAGAAAAACTGTTTTTT.

The DNA for the CDR3 is TGTGCCAGCAGCCCCCGAGAGGGCACTAACTATGGCTACACCTTC. Translating it yields CASSPREGTNYGYTF. The gene calls are TRBV4-2 and TRBJ1-2, with D unclear. Trimming cost V 4 bases and J 0 bases, with 12 bases left between them. Germline V gene lookup returns CDR1 LGHNA and CDR2 YNFKEQ. The length of the CDR3 is 15 residues.

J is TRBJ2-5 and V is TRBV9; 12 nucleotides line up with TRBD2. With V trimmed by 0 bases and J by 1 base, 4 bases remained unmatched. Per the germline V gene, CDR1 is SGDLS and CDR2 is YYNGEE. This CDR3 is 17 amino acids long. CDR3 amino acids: CASSVGGTSGFQETQYF. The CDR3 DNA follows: TGTGCCAGCAGCGTAGGGGGGACTAGCGGGTTCCAAGAGACCCAGTACTTC.